Below, one T cell receptor beta chain is given with its context. This entry comes from a study of blood T cell repertoires in COVID-19. Method: immunoSEQ multiplex PCR; TCRdb's copy keeps in-frame clones and lacks some. Here the sample spans around 700,000 clones, 85% to 90% being singletons. The length of the CDR3 is 14 residues. CDR1 and CDR2 (germline): LNHDA, SQIVND (reference sequence). Trimming took 5 bases from V and 1 from J, leaving 12 bases between them. This chain joins TRBV19 and TRBJ2-7, with TRBD1 as a possible D gene (6 bases). This receptor was identified in a woman between 18 and 29 years old with acute or convalescent COVID-19. Sequenced material: peripheral blood. The CDR3 DNA is TGTGCCAGTAGTGTGGACAGCCCGTCCTACGAGCAGTACTTC. This encodes CASSVDSPSYEQYF.